Listed here are 29 T cell receptor beta chains from one sample, sequenced in a study of T cell repertoires in cytomegalovirus infection. One entry per CDR3 protein, called by TCRdb with MiXCR from the reads. The sample consists of about 770,000 distinct CDR3 sequences, just under 30% of them appearing once. Their specific antigens are unknown. The input for sequencing was cultured CD8+ T cells from PBMCs, taken from culture after CMV antigen stimulation. The receptors were gathered from a human donor in good health (CMV status not recorded). Some clones in this sample may be carry-over from other donors' samples.

This clonotype was counted ten times or more. The chain recombines TRBV19 with TRBJ1-1, with 8 bases fitting TRBD1. After removal of 9 bases from V and 4 bases from J, the junction contained 4 bases not matched to a gene. The CDR3 length is 12 residues. Germline CDR1 LNHDA, CDR2 SQIVND (reference sequence). The CDR3 region has the DNA TGTGCCAGCAGAACAGGGGGCACTGAAGCTTTCTTT. Translating it yields CASRTGGTEAFF.

In its sample, this clonotype was seen a few times. The chain has TRBV7-6 and TRBJ2-5, with TRBD2 matching 13 bases. The CDR3 spans 16 residues. In germline, CDR1 is SGHVS, CDR2 FNYEAQ. V lost 5 bases and J lost 0; bases outside the gene matches: 3. The CDR3: CASSDGTSGDQETQYF. CDR3 nucleotides: TGTGCCAGCAGCGATGGGACTAGCGGGGACCAAGAGACCCAGTACTTC.

This clonotype was observed a few times. The chain has TRBV7-4 and TRBJ1-6, with a possible D match to TRBD1 (6 bases). Germline V gene data show CDR1 as SGHVT and CDR2 as SQSDAQ. V was cut by 1 base and J by 0 bases, with 7 bases left in between. The CDR3 has 16 amino acids. CDR3 region: CASSLVDSSYNSPLHF. The DNA for the CDR3 is TGTGCCAGCAGCTTAGTGGACAGCTCCTATAATTCACCCCTCCACTTT.

In its sample, this clonotype was seen many times. The CDR3 nucleotides are TGTGCCAGCAGTTTGGGGAGAAACTCTGGAAACACCATATATTTT. Protein product: CASSLGRNSGNTIYF. The chain couples TRBV12-3 or TRBV12-4 to TRBJ1-3; D unresolved. The CDR3 has 15 residues. V was trimmed by 3 bases and J by 0 bases, leaving 9 bases between them.

This rearrangement joins TRBV18 to TRBJ2-3; maybe TRBD1 (6 bases). CDR3 length: 20 amino acids. V dropped 3 bases and J dropped 2 bases, with 27 bases sitting between them. Germline lookup yields CDR1 KGHSH and CDR2 LQKENI. As DNA, the CDR3 is TGTGCCAGCTCACCTTCAGGGGTTGTTTCGAGGAGAGGGTACACAGATACGCAGTATTTT. Protein: CASSPSGVVSRRGYTDTQYF.

The rearrangement uses TRBV7-9 and TRBJ1-4; D possibly corresponds to TRBD1 (5 bases). V lost 7 bases to trimming and J lost 7 bases, with 10 bases between them. CDR3 length equals 12 residues. Germline V gene data show CDR1 as SEHNR and CDR2 as FQNEAQ (reference sequence). This chain's CDR3 is CASTRVVEKLFF. For the CDR3, the DNA is TGTGCCAGCACCAGGGTGGTTGAAAAACTGTTTTTT. Using reference TRBV7-9 and TRBJ1-4 for the parts outside the CDR3, the full variable domain is DTGVSQNPRHKITKRGQNVTFRCDPISEHNRLYWYRQTLGQGPEFLTYFQNEAQLEKSRLLSDRFSAERPKGSFSTLEIQRTEQGDSAMYLCASTRVVEKLFFGSGTQLSVL.

This clonotype was observed at least ten times. The chain has TRBV12-3 or TRBV12-4 and TRBJ1-2; D not certain. The CDR3 extends over 14 amino acids. The germline V and J ends were trimmed by 8 bases and 4 bases, with 17 bases remaining between them. In DNA, the CDR3 is TGTGCCAGCGGTCCCCGGGAGGACGTCTATGGCTACACCTTC. Protein: CASGPREDVYGYTF.

The rearrangement joins TRBV6-1 to TRBJ2-7, with 7 bases identical to TRBD1. Germline CDR1 is MNHNS and CDR2 is SASEGT. The CDR3 contains 13 residues. V lost 7 bases, J lost 5 bases, and 8 bases stayed unmatched. CDR3 residues: CASTLTGTNEQYF. The CDR3 DNA reads TGTGCCAGCACCTTGACAGGGACCAACGAGCAGTACTTC.

This chain uses TRBV28 with TRBJ1-2, with TRBD1 matching over 9 bases. The CDR3 totals 15 residues. J gave up 3 bases and V 7 bases, and 9 bases lay outside the gene matches. CDR1 and CDR2 (germline): MDHEN, SYDVKM. Here the CDR3 reads CASIPDRGFDYGYTF. The CDR3 DNA is TGTGCCAGCATACCGGACAGGGGTTTTGACTATGGCTACACCTTC.

The chain combines TRBV28 with TRBJ2-6, with TRBD1 matching over 7 bases. This CDR3 has 17 residues. CDR1 is MDHEN, CDR2 SYDVKM, per germline. V lost 2 bases to trimming and J lost 7 bases; unmatched junction nucleotides: 11. CDR3: CASSLPTGPGVANVLTF. The CDR3 bases are TGTGCCAGCAGTTTACCGACAGGGCCCGGGGTAGCCAACGTCCTGACTTTC.

The rearrangement uses TRBV6-6 and TRBJ1-5, with D perhaps TRBD1 (6 bases). The CDR3 has 14 residues. V dropped 5 bases and J dropped 6 bases, with 14 bases sitting between them. Germline V gene data show CDR1 as MNHNY and CDR2 as SVGAGI (reference sequence). The CDR3 loop reads CASSSLGGAQPQHF. The CDR3 coding sequence is TGTGCCAGCAGTAGCCTCGGGGGCGCTCAGCCCCAGCATTTT.

This clonotype was picked up one time. The CDR3 DNA reads as TGCAGTGCTAGAGAGGGGGGGACTTACAATGAGCAGTTCTTC. Protein sequence: CSAREGGTYNEQFF. The rearrangement joins TRBV20-1 to TRBJ2-1, with 7 positions matching TRBD2. Germline assignment: CDR1 DFQATT and CDR2 SNEGSKA (reference sequence). With V trimmed by 0 bases and J by 4 bases, 3 bases remained unmatched. The CDR3 has 14 residues.

This clonotype was counted between two and nine times. This chain uses TRBV7-8 with TRBJ1-1; D is undetermined. V lost 3 bases and J lost 3, with 11 bases in between. Germline V gene data show CDR1 as SGHVS and CDR2 as FQNEAQ. This CDR3 has 14 amino acids. The CDR3 reads CASSFYGEHTEAFF. The CDR3 nucleotides are TGTGCCAGCAGCTTTTACGGGGAACACACTGAAGCTTTCTTT.

The chain is built from TRBV12-3 or TRBV12-4 and TRBJ1-2, with TRBD1 identical over 8 bases. V dropped 10 bases and J dropped 4; count of bases not matched to a gene: 8. The CDR3 contains 13 residues. The CDR3 DNA follows: TGTGCCACAGGGGGCGCAAAGATCTATGGCTACACCTTC. It codes for CATGGAKIYGYTF.

The gene calls are TRBV12-3 or TRBV12-4 and TRBJ2-5; D gene unclear. The CDR3 covers 16 residues. V was clipped by 3 bases and J by 0 bases, with 14 bases between them. This CDR3 is CASSFSMSQYQETQYF. The CDR3 region has the DNA TGTGCCAGCAGTTTTAGCATGAGCCAGTACCAAGAGACCCAGTACTTC.

The rearrangement uses TRBV20-1 and TRBJ2-7; 7 nucleotides match TRBD1. This CDR3 spans 13 amino acids. The junction had 4 bases not matched to a gene; V was cut back by 5 bases and J by 0 bases. Germline assignment: CDR1 DFQATT and CDR2 SNEGSKA (reference sequence). For the CDR3, the DNA is TGCAGTGCTGGAACAGGGGCCTCCTACGAGCAGTACGTC. This codes for CSAGTGASYEQYV.

This chain uses TRBV6-5 with TRBJ2-3; 10 nucleotides line up with TRBD2. V lost 11 bases and J lost 5; bases outside the gene matches: 7. Germline V gene lookup returns CDR1 MNHEY and CDR2 SVGAGI. The CDR3 is 13 residues long. The CDR3 spells CASSGGGIDTQYF. The CDR3, as DNA: TGTGCCTCAAGCGGGGGGGGTATAGATACGCAGTATTTT.

The gene calls are TRBV5-5 and TRBJ2-3, with 10 bases matching TRBD2. CDR1 is SGHKS, CDR2 YYEKEE, per germline (reference sequence). This CDR3 is 14 amino acids long. Germline trimming cut 1 base from V and 5 bases from J; bases unmatched to any gene: 1. The CDR3 DNA reads TGTGCCAGCAGCTTGCAGCGGGAGGGAGATACGCAGTATTTT. Protein sequence: CASSLQREGDTQYF.

This rearrangement joins TRBV6-1 to TRBJ2-3; TRBD1 is a possible D gene (5 bases). V was pared by 0 bases and J by 3 bases, with 10 bases between. The CDR3 is 15 amino acids. Germline CDR1 reads MNHNS; CDR2 reads SASEGT. This CDR3 reads CASSEARVGTDTQYF. Written as DNA, the CDR3 is TGTGCCAGCAGTGAAGCCAGGGTCGGGACAGATACGCAGTATTTT.

The rearrangement uses TRBV6-1 and TRBJ1-2; D possibly corresponds to TRBD1 (5 bases). The V gene lost 2 bases and the J gene lost 8 bases, with 24 bases spanning the gap. Germline V gene sequence: CDR1 MNHNS, CDR2 SASEGT. The CDR3 runs to 17 residues. The CDR3 is CASSENNPGPASGGYTF. The CDR3 region has the DNA TGTGCCAGCAGTGAAAACAATCCGGGACCGGCATCAGGGGGCTACACCTTC.

The CDR3 reads CSVVLGGAYEQYV. The CDR3 nucleotides are TGCAGCGTTGTGTTGGGGGGCGCCTACGAGCAGTACGTC. V usage is TRBV29-1 and J usage is TRBJ2-7, with D perhaps matching TRBD1 or TRBD2 (6 bases each). V was cut by 4 bases and J by 2 bases, with 12 bases left in between. CDR1 and CDR2 from the germline V gene are SQVTM and ANQGSEA. The CDR3 sequence is 13 residues long.

The chain uses TRBV27 and TRBJ2-5; maybe TRBD1 (6 bases). The CDR3 contains 17 residues. The germline CDR1 and CDR2 sequences are MNHEY and SMNVEV (reference sequence). V lost 5 bases and J 1 base, leaving 20 bases between the germline ends. The CDR3 loop reads CASSATRGYGAQETQYF. CDR3 sequence (DNA): TGTGCCAGCAGTGCAACGAGGGGGTACGGCGCCCAAGAGACCCAGTACTTC.

This clonotype appeared a few times. The rearrangement joins TRBV5-4 to TRBJ1-1, with D perhaps matching TRBD1 (5 bases). Germline CDR1 SGHNT, CDR2 YYREEE (reference sequence). Trimming took 6 bases from V and 3 from J, leaving 12 bases between them. The CDR3 consists of 13 residues. The CDR3 DNA follows: TGTGCCAGCACGGGGGGGGACTACACTGAAGCTTTCTTT. The encoded protein is CASTGGDYTEAFF.

The chain combines TRBV20-1 with TRBJ2-7; 10 positions match TRBD1. This CDR3 region has 13 residues. The junction had 1 base not matched to a gene; V was cut back by 1 base and J by 4 bases. The germline gives CDR1 DFQATT, CDR2 SNEGSKA (reference sequence). The chain's CDR3 is CSARGQGAYEQYV. The CDR3 DNA reads TGCAGTGCTAGAGGACAGGGGGCATACGAGCAGTACGTC.

This clonotype was detected only a few times. V and J are TRBV27 and TRBJ2-1; D is ambiguous. V shed 6 bases and J shed 0 bases, with 12 bases lying between them. This CDR3 spans 15 amino acids. CDR1 is MNHEY and CDR2 is SMNVEV in the germline V gene (reference sequence). CDR3 nucleotide sequence: TGTGCCAGCAGCCCGATGGACGGCTCCTACAATGAGCAGTTCTTC. Amino acid sequence: CASSPMDGSYNEQFF.

This clonotype was seen a few times. The rearrangement uses TRBV5-1 and TRBJ1-1, with D uncertain. This CDR3 contains 15 residues. Trimming stripped 0 bases from V and 1 base from J, with 10 bases between. Germline V CDR1 and CDR2: SGHRS, YFSETQ. The CDR3 bases are TGCGCCAGCAGCTTGGCCCGCCAGACGAACACTGAAGCTTTCTTT. It yields the protein CASSLARQTNTEAFF.

This clonotype was observed a few times. The chain links TRBV7-9 to TRBJ2-1; 11 positions agree with TRBD2. Germline loops: CDR1 SEHNR, CDR2 FQNEAQ (reference sequence). This CDR3 region has 18 residues. V was pared by 8 bases and J by 3 bases, with 15 bases of the junction left unmatched. The CDR3 coding sequence is TGTGCCAGCCTAGGACTAGCGGGCACCTCCTCAATCTACAATGAGCAGTTCTTC. Its protein is CASLGLAGTSSIYNEQFF.

This CDR3 reads CASSYSFLVLGNTEAFF. The CDR3 bases are TGTGCCAGCAGTTACTCATTTTTGGTATTGGGGAACACTGAAGCTTTCTTT. The chain employs TRBV6-5 and TRBJ1-1; no firm D call. CDR3 size: 17 residues. Looked up from germline, CDR1 is MNHEY and CDR2 is SVGAGI. Between the trimmed V and J ends, which lost 0 bases and 1 base, there was a span of 15 bases.

The chain has TRBV7-6 and TRBJ1-4, with 7 bases lining up with TRBD1. V shed 4 bases, J shed 4 bases, and the junction held 6 bases outside the gene matches. This CDR3 is built from 15 residues. CDR1 and CDR2 (germline): SGHVS, FNYEAQ. CDR3 DNA: TGTGCCAGCAGCTACCGGGACAGACTTAATGAAAAACTGTTTTTT. Amino acid sequence: CASSYRDRLNEKLFF.